These 12 T cell receptor beta chains originate from one sample sequenced in a study of T cell changes during pregnancy in multiple sclerosis. Profiling relied on immunoSEQ multiplex PCR, and the TCRdb table lists in-frame clones only, not all of them. The sample has 70,000 or so clones; about 93% are singletons. This specimen consisted of CD4+ T cells from peripheral blood mononuclear cells, obtained before pregnancy. These receptors all come from a female donor with multiple sclerosis, enrolled in a pregnancy study.

This chain uses TRBV10-3 with TRBJ2-7; TRBD2 agrees at 15 bases. CDR3 length: 13 amino acids. From germline, CDR1 is ENHRY and CDR2 SYGVKD. The trim removed 6 bases at V and 6 bases at J, leaving 0 bases unmatched. CDR3 region: CAIRGLAGGEQYF. The CDR3 DNA reads as TGTGCCATCAGGGGACTAGCGGGAGGCGAGCAGTACTTC.

The chain has TRBV30 and TRBJ2-7, with a weak D call TRBD1 (6 bases). Deletions cut 0 bases from V and 3 bases from J, with 18 bases between. Per the germline V gene, CDR1 is GTSNPN and CDR2 is SVGIG (reference sequence). CDR3 length: 16 amino acids. Here the CDR3 reads CAWSVLVGGASYEQYF. Written as DNA, the CDR3 is TGTGCCTGGAGTGTACTTGTAGGGGGAGCTAGCTACGAGCAGTACTTC.

The CDR3 is CASRTPGAPSEQYF. CDR3 coding DNA: TGTGCCAGCAGGACACCAGGGGCTCCTAGCGAGCAGTACTTC. V usage is TRBV5-4 and J usage is TRBJ2-7, with D maybe TRBD1 (6 bases). The germline V gene encodes CDR1 SGHNT and CDR2 YYREEE (reference sequence). Trimming took off 5 bases at V and 6 bases at J, with 18 bases between the two ends. The length of the CDR3 is 14 residues.

The CDR3 loop reads CASSLLNSPLHF. The CDR3, as DNA: TGTGCCAGTAGTCTTTTGAATTCACCCCTCCACTTT. The chain has TRBV19 and TRBJ1-6; D is unresolved. Germline CDR1 and CDR2: LNHDA and SQIVND (reference sequence). The CDR3 sequence is 12 residues long. Trimming cost V 5 bases and J 7 bases, with 6 bases left between them.

For the CDR3, the DNA is TGTGCCAGCAGCCTAGGCATAGTTAACACCGGGGAGCTGTTTTTT. Protein: CASSLGIVNTGELFF. The chain combines TRBV9 with TRBJ2-2, with D hard to call. The germline V and J ends were trimmed by 4 bases and 2 bases, with 12 bases remaining between them. The CDR3 sequence is 15 residues long. Germline assignment: CDR1 SGDLS and CDR2 YYNGEE.

V gene TRBV28 combines with J gene TRBJ2-1; 7 bases are a match to TRBD2. Per the germline V gene, CDR1 is MDHEN and CDR2 is SYDVKM. This CDR3 contains 15 residues. The ends lost 9 bases at V and 7 bases at J; junction bases unmatched: 15. CDR3 loop: CASSSGGAQANEQFF. The CDR3 region has the DNA TGTGCCAGTTCTAGCGGAGGGGCCCAAGCGAATGAGCAGTTCTTC.

V is TRBV5-1 and J is TRBJ1-6; maybe TRBD1 (5 bases). Germline CDR1 SGHRS, CDR2 YFSETQ. V lost 4 bases, J lost 10 bases, and 15 bases lay in between. This CDR3 has 14 residues. Written as DNA, the CDR3 is TGCGCCAGCAGCCTTCAGGGCACGGAGTCACCCCTCCACTTT. It encodes CASSLQGTESPLHF. Full variable domain (outside the CDR3, taken from reference TRBV5-1 and TRBJ1-6): KAGVTQTPRYLIKTRGQQVTLSCSPISGHRSVSWYQQTPGQGLQFLFEYFSETQRNKGNFPGRFSGRQFSNSRSEMNVSTLELGDSALYLCASSLQGTESPLHFGNGTRLTVT.

As concerns this clone: The same CDR3 is also encoded by other DNA sequences in this sample. This sequence joins TRBV30 and TRBJ2-7; TRBD2 matches at 9 bases. The CDR3 spans 14 residues. CDR1 is GTSNPN and CDR2 is SVGIG in the germline V gene (reference sequence). After removal of 0 bases from V and 2 bases from J, the junction contained 2 bases not matched to a gene. The CDR3 region has the DNA TGTGCCTGGAGTGTAAGCGGGGGGCCCTACGAGCAGTACTTC. Amino acid sequence: CAWSVSGGPYEQYF.

This clone was recorded once. This chain uses TRBV5-3 with TRBJ2-3; TRBD1 aligns across 8 bases. TRBV5-3 is classed as an ORF, of uncertain function. The CDR3 extends over 15 amino acids. V was clipped by 0 bases and J by 5 bases; unmatched bases: 5. CDR3 nucleotide sequence: TGTGCCAGAAGCTTGGTCAGGGGGCCGAGAGATACGCAGTATTTT. Translation: CARSLVRGPRDTQYF.

The chain is built from TRBV6-6 and TRBJ2-2; 9 bases are shared with TRBD2. Germline V gene sequence: CDR1 MNHNY, CDR2 SVGAGI (reference sequence). V was clipped by 2 bases and J by 10 bases; unmatched bases: 11. The CDR3 runs 16 residues. CDR3 DNA: TGTGCCAGCAGTTACCTGCGGGGGGGAGCCCCTGTGGAGCTGTTTTTT. Translating it yields CASSYLRGGAPVELFF.

This sequence joins TRBV5-6 and TRBJ2-3, with 11 bases aligning to TRBD2. The CDR3 totals 16 residues. V lost 5 bases, J lost 2 bases, and 7 bases stayed unmatched. Germline assignment: CDR1 SGHDT and CDR2 YYEEEE. In nucleotides, the CDR3 is TGTGCCAGCAGTCCCGGGACTAGCGGACCCACAGATACGCAGTATTTT. Translated: CASSPGTSGPTDTQYF.

Details on this clone: At one of its ends the junction is not consistent with the germline gene, which may arise from a read error. The rearrangement uses TRBV5-1 and TRBJ2-2; D unresolved. The CDR3 has 14 amino acids. From germline, CDR1 is SGHRS and CDR2 YFSETQ. As DNA, the CDR3 is TGCGCGAGCAGGCAGGCATTAGACACCGGGGAGCTGTTTTTT. This codes for CASRQALDTGELFF.